Listed here are 2 T cell receptor beta chains from one sample, sequenced in a study of blood T cell repertoires in COVID-19. Measured with immunoSEQ multiplex PCR; TCRdb has only the in-frame clones, and not every one. The sample lists tens of thousands of clones, around 85% occurring once. The sample taken for sequencing was peripheral blood. These receptors were taken from a man older than 75 with active or convalescent COVID-19.

V is TRBV29-1 and J is TRBJ2-3, with D maybe TRBD2 (6 bases). CDR1 is SQVTM, CDR2 ANQGSEA, per germline. This CDR3 spans 13 amino acids. The V gene lost 6 bases and the J gene lost 1 base, with 11 bases spanning the gap. CDR3 protein: CSVPAGRTDTQYF. CDR3 sequence (DNA): TGCAGCGTCCCAGCGGGTCGCACAGATACGCAGTATTTT.

This chain uses TRBV28 with TRBJ1-3; 8 bases are a match to TRBD1. Germline V lookup: CDR1 MDHEN, CDR2 SYDVKM. Unmatched junction bases numbered 5, after V lost 5 bases and J lost 2 bases. The CDR3 is 15 residues long. In DNA, the CDR3 is TGTGCCAGCAGTCCCCGGACAGGGACTGGAAACACCATATATTTT. Residues: CASSPRTGTGNTIYF.